The clone carrying this TCR beta chain was found a few times. The antigen is not known. A single record per CDR3 protein comes from TCRdb applying MiXCR to the 5' RACE reads. The sample yields roughly 170,000 distinct CDR3 sequences, around 8.9% seen once. This record comes from a study of CD8 T cells in ankylosing spondylitis. The germline V gene encodes CDR1 SEHNR and CDR2 FQNEAQ (reference sequence). The CDR3 has 15 amino acids. Trimming stripped 6 bases from V and 2 bases from J, with 17 bases between. Study-level findings and limits: The authors reported significant enrichment of disease-linked clones in matched ankylosing spondylitis synovial fluid. A subset of motif variants has previously been described in the synovial fluid and blood of reactive arthritis.

This chain links TRBV7-9 with TRBJ2-7; TRBD1 is a possible D gene (6 bases). The TCR was taken from a female donor with ankylosing spondylitis or in good health (not recorded which). Input material: blood, either unsorted or a sorted T cell fraction (not recorded which). The CDR3 protein is CASRDDRLPPYEQYF. CDR3 in DNA: TGTGCCAGCAGGGACGACAGGTTACCCCCCTACGAGCAGTACTTC. Full variable domain (rest looked up from reference TRBV7-9 and TRBJ2-7): DTGVSQNPRHKITKRGQNVTFRCDPISEHNRLYWYRQTLGQGPEFLTYFQNEAQLEKSRLLSDRFSAERPKGSFSTLEIQRTEQGDSAMYLCASRDDRLPPYEQYFGPGTRLTVT.